Described below is a single T cell receptor (beta chain) sequence and its context. Antigen unknown. This record belongs to a study of cytomegalovirus exposure and HLA in healthy donors. Findings and limits, study-wide: It was taken for granted in presence/absence analyses that sequencing depth across donors was roughly uniform. Beyond CMV serostatus, there was no information to go on about immune exposure. In a later analysis, HLA-C alleles had the fewest associated TCRs, DRB1 alleles the most.

The PCR ran on 60 Vbeta and 13 Jbeta primers. The assay was immunoSEQ multiplex PCR, and TCRdb's table has in-frame clones only and misses some. The repertoire holds about 190,000 clones, with about 76% as singletons. The TCR sequence derives from a woman in her 50s in good health and CMV-seronegative. The sequenced sample consisted of PBMCs.

Written as DNA, the CDR3 is TGTGCCAGCAGCCAAAGGACAGGGTGGGAAGAGACCCAGTACTTC. Encoded protein: CASSQRTGWEETQYF. The chain is built from TRBV7-9 and TRBJ2-5, with 8 nucleotides matching TRBD1. V trimming: 5 bases; J trimming: 3 bases; junction bases outside the gene matches: 8. CDR1 and CDR2 (germline): SEHNR, FQNEAQ (reference sequence). The CDR3 totals 15 residues.